Following are 20 T cell receptor beta chains from one sample sequenced in a study of blood T cell repertoires in COVID-19. Clones were read by immunoSEQ multiplex PCR, and TCRdb kept only the in-frame ones, dropping some. The profile covers about 220,000 clones, with more than 65% appearing a single time and approximately 4% taken by the ten largest. Sequencing was carried out using peripheral blood. Source of these receptors: a woman of 80 years or more with acute or convalescent COVID-19.

This chain uses TRBV27 with TRBJ2-7; TRBD1 aligns across 7 bases. Germline lookup yields CDR1 MNHEY and CDR2 SMNVEV (reference sequence). Trimming took 6 bases from V and 5 from J; bases not matched to a gene: 7. The CDR3 spans 13 residues. The CDR3 DNA reads TGTGCCAGCAGGCAACAGGGGAACCACGAGCAGTACTTC. The encoded protein is CASRQQGNHEQYF.

This clone was detected a few times. CDR3 nucleotide sequence: TGTGCCAGCACCCCCCCAGCCGGGGGGACTGAAGCTTTCTTT. Translated: CASTPPAGGTEAFF. This chain uses TRBV6-5 with TRBJ1-1, with a weak D call TRBD1 (5 bases). V lost 7 bases to trimming and J lost 5 bases, with 17 bases between them. Germline V CDR1 and CDR2: MNHEY, SVGAGI. The CDR3 spans 14 residues.

This clone was picked up a small number of times. This rearrangement joins TRBV4-1 to TRBJ1-1; D uncertain. Germline V gene sequence: CDR1 MGHRA, CDR2 YSYEKL. Trimming removed 1 base from V and 8 bases from J, with 17 bases in between. The CDR3 is 15 residues long. As DNA, the CDR3 is TGCGCCAGCAGCCAAGTCTGGGCCGAGGGAAAGGAAGCTTTCTTT. Its translation: CASSQVWAEGKEAFF.

The rearrangement links TRBV7-9 to TRBJ1-1, with unresolved D. Germline values: CDR1 SEHNR, CDR2 FQNEAQ (reference sequence). The CDR3 runs 15 residues. Trimming shortened V by 5 bases and J by 2 bases, and 15 bases separated the two germline ends. CDR3 loop: CASSPGVGVNTEAFF. The CDR3 DNA is TGTGCCAGCAGCCCAGGCGTCGGTGTTAACACTGAAGCTTTCTTT.

V gene TRBV3-1 (or the pseudogene TRBV3-2) combines with J gene TRBJ2-1, with no clear D. The CDR3 has 13 amino acids. Trimming cost V 3 bases and J 5 bases, with 8 bases left between them. Germline lookup yields CDR1 LGHDT and CDR2 YNNKEL (reference sequence). This CDR3 is CASSQNRDNEQFF. As DNA, the CDR3 is TGTGCCAGCAGCCAGAACAGAGACAATGAGCAGTTCTTC.

CDR3 loop: CASSPFSYEQYF. CDR3 sequence (DNA): TGTGCCAGCAGTCCATTCTCCTACGAGCAGTACTTC. The chain employs TRBV7-2 and TRBJ2-7; unclear D gene. Germline assignment: CDR1 SGHTA and CDR2 FQGNSA. The CDR3 extends over 12 amino acids. Deletions cut 6 bases from V and 0 bases from J, with 6 bases between.

The rearrangement links TRBV6-2 or TRBV6-3 to TRBJ1-2, with D possibly being TRBD1 (5 bases). The V gene lost 5 bases and the J gene lost 1 base, with 11 bases spanning the gap. Germline CDR1 MNHEY, CDR2 SVGEGT. The CDR3 loop spans 14 amino acids. CDR3 sequence (DNA): TGTGCCAGCAGTCGATCGACAGTTAACTATGGCTACACCTTC. Residues: CASSRSTVNYGYTF.

The rearrangement uses TRBV20-1 and TRBJ2-7; 9 bases are shared with TRBD2. CDR3 length: 15 amino acids. CDR1 is DFQATT, CDR2 SNEGSKA, per germline (reference sequence). J was trimmed by 4 bases and V by 3 bases; bases with no gene match: 10. The CDR3 reads CSASGLAGNLYEQYF. CDR3 nucleotide sequence: TGCAGTGCTAGTGGCCTAGCGGGGAACCTTTACGAGCAGTACTTC.

Note on this clone: Relative to the germline gene, one junction end is altered; a read error may explain this. The chain recombines TRBV27 with TRBJ1-4, with 8 bases matching TRBD1. The CDR3 totals 15 residues. Germline loops: CDR1 MNHEY, CDR2 SMNVEV (reference sequence). The CDR3 bases are TGTGTCAGCAGTTTCCTCCGGGACAGGAATGAAAAACTGTTTTTT. Translated: CVSSFLRDRNEKLFF. The full variable domain, completed using reference TRBV27 and TRBJ1-4, is EAQVTQNPRYLITVTGKKLTVTCSQNMNHEYMSWYRQDPGLGLRQIYYSMNVEVTDKGDVPEGYKVSRKEKRNFPLILESPSPNQTSLYFCVSSFLRDRNEKLFFGSGTQLSVL.

This chain links TRBV6-5 with TRBJ1-1; D call uncertain. Trimming removed 2 bases from V and 2 bases from J, with 9 bases in between. Looked up from germline, CDR1 is MNHEY and CDR2 is SVGAGI. CDR3 length equals 14 residues. The CDR3 region is CASSYASSNTEAFF. The DNA of the CDR3 is TGTGCCAGCAGTTACGCTAGTTCCAACACTGAAGCTTTCTTT.

The J gene is TRBJ1-5, the V gene TRBV9; D is unclear. Per the germline V gene, CDR1 is SGDLS and CDR2 is YYNGEE. The CDR3 covers 13 residues. V was clipped by 3 bases and J by 5 bases, with 9 bases between them. CDR3 protein: CASSERGYQPQHF. DNA for the CDR3: TGTGCCAGCAGCGAGAGAGGCTATCAGCCCCAGCATTTT.

This chain links TRBV5-6 with TRBJ1-1, with 7 bases that match TRBD1. There are 15 residues in the CDR3. V shed 4 bases and J 2 bases; nucleotides not matched to a gene: 8. The germline gives CDR1 SGHDT, CDR2 YYEEEE. The CDR3 DNA sequence: TGTGCCAGCAGCCGGGACAGCACAATCAACACTGAAGCTTTCTTT. Translation: CASSRDSTINTEAFF.

The chain joins TRBV6-6 to TRBJ1-3; 7 bases map to TRBD1. The length of the CDR3 is 15 residues. V lost 2 bases to trimming and J lost 0 bases; unmatched junction nucleotides: 1. In germline, CDR1 is MNHNY, CDR2 SVGAGI (reference sequence). In DNA, the CDR3 is TGTGCCAGCAGTTACACAGGGGTCTCTGGAAACACCATATATTTT. Its protein is CASSYTGVSGNTIYF.

The chain combines TRBV9 with TRBJ1-2, with 9 bases lining up with TRBD1. The CDR3 consists of 16 residues. V gave up 4 bases and J gave up 2 bases; unmatched junction bases: 9. CDR1 is SGDLS and CDR2 is YYNGEE in the germline V gene. The chain's CDR3 is CASSPRPGTGNYGYTF. CDR3 DNA: TGTGCCAGCAGCCCTCGTCCCGGGACAGGGAACTATGGCTACACCTTC. Combining the CDR3 with reference TRBV9 and TRBJ1-2 gives the whole variable domain DSGVTQTPKHLITATGQRVTLRCSPRSGDLSVYWYQQSLDQGLQFLIQYYNGEERAKGNILERFSAQQFPDLHSELNLSSLELGDSALYFCASSPRPGTGNYGYTFGSGTRLTVV.

The CDR3 is CASSTYGGNTEAFF. The CDR3 DNA is TGTGCCAGTAGTACTTACGGGGGGAACACTGAAGCTTTCTTT. The chain couples TRBV19 to TRBJ1-1; TRBD1 is a possible D gene (5 bases). Germline CDR1 LNHDA, CDR2 SQIVND (reference sequence). The CDR3 runs 14 residues. Deletions cut 4 bases from V and 1 base from J, with 10 bases between.

This clone was picked up one time. V usage is TRBV5-6 and J usage is TRBJ1-6, with 8 bases matching TRBD1. CDR3 size: 14 residues. The ends lost 2 bases at V and 9 bases at J; junction bases unmatched: 4. Per germline, CDR1 SGHDT and CDR2 YYEEEE. CDR3 sequence reads: CASSFRDRSSPLHF. CDR3 sequence (DNA): TGTGCCAGCAGCTTCCGGGACAGGAGTTCACCCCTCCACTTT.

The chain recombines TRBV5-1 with TRBJ2-2; 7 bases agree with TRBD2. The trim removed 2 bases at V and 6 bases at J, leaving 7 bases unmatched. The CDR3 length is 15 residues. Germline V gene data show CDR1 as SGHRS and CDR2 as YFSETQ. CDR3 DNA: TGCGCCAGCAGCTTAATCGGGGGGACGGCCGGGGAGCTGTTTTTT. The encoded protein is CASSLIGGTAGELFF.

The gene calls are TRBV2 and TRBJ2-7, with TRBD2 identical over 7 bases. With V trimmed by 1 base and J by 7 bases, 13 bases remained unmatched. The germline gives CDR1 SNHLY, CDR2 FYNNEI. This CDR3 is 16 amino acids long. DNA for the CDR3: TGTGCCAGCAGTGAAGACAGAAGACTAGCTGGTGGGGAGCAGTACTTC. The encoded protein is CASSEDRRLAGGEQYF. Full variable domain (rest looked up from reference TRBV2 and TRBJ2-7): EPEVTQTPSHQVTQMGQEVILRCVPISNHLYFYWYRQILGQKVEFLVSFYNNEISEKSEIFDDQFSVERPDGSNFTLKIRSTKLEDSAMYFCASSEDRRLAGGEQYFGPGTRLTVT.

The V call is TRBV5-1, the J call TRBJ1-1; TRBD1 might be the D (5 bases). CDR1 is SGHRS, CDR2 YFSETQ, per germline. Trimming left V 1 base short and J 0 bases short, with 7 bases between. The CDR3 contains 14 residues. The CDR3 protein is CASSLRQLNTEAFF. DNA for the CDR3: TGCGCCAGCAGCTTGAGACAGTTGAACACTGAAGCTTTCTTT.

J is TRBJ2-6 and V is TRBV18; D is perhaps TRBD2 (6 bases). There are 17 residues in the CDR3. Deletions cut 2 bases from V and 0 bases from J, with 11 bases between. Germline V gene sequence: CDR1 KGHSH, CDR2 LQKENI. CDR3 DNA sequence: TGTGCCAGCTCACCAGCCGGGACTTCCTCTGGGGCCAACGTCCTGACTTTC. Its protein is CASSPAGTSSGANVLTF.